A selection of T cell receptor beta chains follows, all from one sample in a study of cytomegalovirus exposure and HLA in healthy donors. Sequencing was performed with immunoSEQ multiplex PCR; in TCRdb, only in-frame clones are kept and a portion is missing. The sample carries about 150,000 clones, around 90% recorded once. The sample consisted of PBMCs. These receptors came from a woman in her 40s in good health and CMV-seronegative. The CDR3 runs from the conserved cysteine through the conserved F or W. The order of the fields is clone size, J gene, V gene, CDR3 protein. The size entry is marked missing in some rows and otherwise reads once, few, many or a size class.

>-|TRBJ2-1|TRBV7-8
CASSLLRVWNNEQFF
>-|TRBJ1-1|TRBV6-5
CASSYSGHGNTEAFF
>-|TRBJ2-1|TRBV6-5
CASSRSSGRYEQFF
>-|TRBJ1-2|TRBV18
CASSRLQGRLNYGYTF
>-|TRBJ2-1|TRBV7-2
CASSFSGTNEQFF
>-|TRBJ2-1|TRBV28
CASRQLAETYNEQFF
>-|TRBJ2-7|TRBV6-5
CASSYGASGAYEQYF
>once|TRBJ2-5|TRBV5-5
CASSTDSQETQYF
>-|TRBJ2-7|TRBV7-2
CASSLAPRDRGYEQYF
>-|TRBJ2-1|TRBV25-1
CASSEPAGRGSNEQFF
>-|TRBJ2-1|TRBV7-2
CASSLVSPRDNEQFF